The 22 T cell receptor beta chains below all came from one sample that was sequenced in a study of CD8 T cell repertoires and HIV-1 epitope variants (TCRdb year 2020). Library preparation was by the immunoSEQ multiplex PCR assay. In TCRdb, the immuneACCESS table is reduced to in-frame sequences with V and J assigned. These tables do not hold every clone; where another copy was compared, an unresolved V gene accounts for under half, and the others remain unexplained. The sample data list roughly 2,500 clones, and 73% of these were observed just once. The top ten constitute around 42% of the sample. No antigen has been identified for these receptors. Sequenced material: cultured CD8+ T cells derived from PBMCs. These TCRs come from a male donor with HIV.

This chain joins TRBV7-9 and TRBJ2-7; possible D gene TRBD1, 6 bases. V was trimmed by 2 bases and J by 0 bases, leaving 8 bases between them. Germline CDR1 reads SEHNR; CDR2 reads FQNEAQ (reference sequence). CDR3 length equals 14 residues. The CDR3 coding sequence is TGTGCCAGCAGCTTATCGGACAGCTCCTACGAGCAGTACTTC. This gives the protein CASSLSDSSYEQYF.

V is TRBV7-9 and J is TRBJ2-1; TRBD2 matches at 10 bases. The V segment lost 7 bases and the J segment 4 bases; nucleotides outside the gene matches: 7. Germline CDR1 SEHNR, CDR2 FQNEAQ (reference sequence). The CDR3 is 15 amino acids. Written as DNA, the CDR3 is TGTGCCAGCATCCGAGCGGGAGGGCTATACAATGAGCAGTTCTTC. It specifies CASIRAGGLYNEQFF. Full variable domain (rest looked up from reference TRBV7-9 and TRBJ2-1): DTGVSQNPRHKITKRGQNVTFRCDPISEHNRLYWYRQTLGQGPEFLTYFQNEAQLEKSRLLSDRFSAERPKGSFSTLEIQRTEQGDSAMYLCASIRAGGLYNEQFFGPGTRLTVL.

This clone was picked up one time. This chain uses TRBV28 with TRBJ2-2; D remains unclear. V lost 8 bases, J lost 6 bases, and 10 bases lay in between. The germline gives CDR1 MDHEN, CDR2 SYDVKM. This CDR3 is 12 amino acids long. The CDR3: CASGLSAGELFF. CDR3 in DNA: TGTGCCAGCGGGTTGTCTGCCGGGGAGCTGTTTTTT.

By its share, this clone is hyperexpanded. The chain's CDR3 is CATSRDRGTQVYGYTF. CDR3 DNA sequence: TGTGCCACCAGCAGAGATCGGGGGACCCAGGTCTATGGCTACACCTTC. This chain joins TRBV15 and TRBJ1-2, with D possibly TRBD1 on 5 matching bases. CDR3 length: 16 amino acids. V dropped 0 bases and J dropped 4 bases, with 15 bases sitting between them. CDR1 is LNHNV, CDR2 YYDKDF, per germline (reference sequence).

The chain couples TRBV5-6 to TRBJ1-1; no reliable D call. This CDR3 has 13 amino acids. The germline gives CDR1 SGHDT, CDR2 YYEEEE. The V end lost 0 bases, the J end lost 4 bases, and 7 bases lay between the germline ends. CDR3 bases: TGTGCCAGCAGCTTGGCTCCGGTCACTGAAGCTTTCTTT. This sequence encodes CASSLAPVTEAFF.

This sequence joins TRBV5-4 and TRBJ2-3; TRBD1 or TRBD2 may be the D gene (5 bases each). With 5 bases removed from V and 4 bases from J, the gap between germline ends came to 14 bases. The germline V gene has CDR1 SGHNT and CDR2 YYREEE (reference sequence). The CDR3 runs to 14 residues. The CDR3 DNA reads as TGTGCCAGCAGACGGGGACCGGGCGCAGATACGCAGTATTTT. It is translated as CASRRGPGADTQYF.

This clone was found a few times. The rearrangement links TRBV10-3 to TRBJ2-7; perhaps TRBD2 as D (5 bases). Germline lookup yields CDR1 ENHRY and CDR2 SYGVKD. Deletions cut 4 bases from V and 2 bases from J, with 12 bases between. This CDR3 is 14 amino acids long. The CDR3 spells CAISGVGNTYEQYF. The CDR3 DNA reads TGTGCCATCAGTGGGGTCGGGAATACCTACGAGCAGTACTTC.

This chain connects TRBV6-5 to TRBJ1-4; 8 bases agree with TRBD1. The CDR3 contains 16 residues. CDR1 MNHEY and CDR2 SVGAGI come from the germline V gene. Losses at the gene ends were 0 bases for V and 6 bases for J; bases not matched to a gene: 6. The CDR3 DNA is TGTGCCAGCAGTTACTCGATAGGACAGGGACATGAAAAACTGTTTTTT. Amino acid sequence: CASSYSIGQGHEKLFF.

The genes are TRBV19 and TRBJ2-1, with 8 bases matching TRBD1. This CDR3 region has 14 residues. The ends lost 0 bases at V and 10 bases at J; junction bases unmatched: 5. In germline, CDR1 is LNHDA, CDR2 SQIVND (reference sequence). As DNA, the CDR3 is TGTGCCAGTAGTATAGATTCTGACAGGGGCGAGCAGTTCTTC. Translating gives CASSIDSDRGEQFF.

CDR3 bases: TGTGCCAGCAGCCTCCTATCAGGCGAGCAGTACTTC. It translates to CASSLLSGEQYF. The chain is built from TRBV5-6 and TRBJ2-7; D gene unclear. CDR3 size: 12 residues. V lost 4 bases and J lost 6, with 11 bases in between. Germline V gene lookup returns CDR1 SGHDT and CDR2 YYEEEE. Complete variable domain (other parts from reference TRBV5-6 and TRBJ2-7): DAGVTQSPTHLIKTRGQQVTLRCSPKSGHDTVSWYQQALGQGPQFIFQYYEEEERQRGNFPDRFSGHQFPNYSSELNVNALLLGDSALYLCASSLLSGEQYFGPGTRLTVT.

The J gene is TRBJ1-6, the V gene TRBV7-9; maybe TRBD1 (5 bases). Trimming took off 5 bases at V and 6 bases at J, with 11 bases between the two ends. The CDR3 is made up of 14 amino acids. Germline V gene sequence: CDR1 SEHNR, CDR2 FQNEAQ (reference sequence). This CDR3 reads CASSPRQGNSPLHF. The CDR3 bases are TGTGCCAGCAGCCCCCGGCAGGGTAATTCACCCCTCCACTTT.

CDR3 DNA sequence: TGTGCCAGCAGGGGAGGTTATAGCAATCAGCCCCAGCATTTT. This gives the protein CASRGGYSNQPQHF. The chain has TRBV27 and TRBJ1-5; no definite D call. The CDR3 covers 14 residues. The V gene lost 6 bases and the J gene lost 0 bases, with 9 bases spanning the gap. The germline CDR1 and CDR2 sequences are MNHEY and SMNVEV (reference sequence).

The table lists this clone with a count of one. J is TRBJ2-1 and V is TRBV7-6; 9 bases align to TRBD2. The V and J ends lost 1 base and 10 bases, in that order; junction bases with no gene match: 5. Germline CDR1 and CDR2: SGHVS and FNYEAQ. This CDR3 region has 14 residues. CDR3: CASSLGAGGREQFF. CDR3 in DNA: TGTGCCAGCAGCTTAGGAGCGGGGGGAAGGGAGCAGTTCTTC.

CDR3 region: CASSYGGRGYDEQFF. The CDR3 region has the DNA TGTGCCAGCAGTTACGGGGGCAGGGGTTATGATGAGCAGTTCTTC. The rearrangement joins TRBV6-5 to TRBJ2-1; TRBD1 might be the D (6 bases). Looked up from germline, CDR1 is MNHEY and CDR2 is SVGAGI. V lost 2 bases to trimming and J lost 8 bases, with 16 bases between them. The CDR3 sequence is 15 residues long.

This chain uses TRBV6-1 with TRBJ2-7; D is ambiguous. The CDR3 spans 13 residues. The germline V and J ends were trimmed by 0 bases and 4 bases, with 7 bases remaining between them. Germline V lookup: CDR1 MNHNS, CDR2 SASEGT. The CDR3 region is CASSEATAYEQYF. The DNA for the CDR3 is TGTGCCAGCAGTGAAGCGACCGCATACGAGCAGTACTTC.

This clone was seen a handful of times. The gene calls are TRBV7-3 and TRBJ2-7, with a tentative D call TRBD2 (6 bases). V shed 2 bases and J shed 7 bases, with 15 bases lying between them. The CDR3 consists of 14 residues. Per germline, CDR1 SGHTA and CDR2 FQGTGA. CDR3 DNA: TGTGCCAGCAGCTTACTCGGGGGATCTCGGGAGCAGTACTTC. Amino acid sequence: CASSLLGGSREQYF.

This chain connects TRBV7-9 to TRBJ1-2; 7 bases fit TRBD1. Trimming took 5 bases from V and 0 from J; bases not matched to a gene: 6. Per the germline V gene, CDR1 is SEHNR and CDR2 is FQNEAQ (reference sequence). CDR3 size: 15 residues. The CDR3 loop is CASSPSGQANYGYTF. CDR3 nucleotides: TGTGCCAGCAGCCCTAGTGGACAGGCTAACTATGGCTACACCTTC.

The chain joins TRBV28 to TRBJ2-1; D is ambiguous. V shed 6 bases and J shed 7 bases, with 10 bases lying between them. This CDR3 has 12 amino acids. Germline assignment: CDR1 MDHEN and CDR2 SYDVKM. CDR3 nucleotides: TGTGCCAGCAGAAGTCAAACGAATGAGCAGTTCTTC. Translation: CASRSQTNEQFF.

The J gene is TRBJ1-5, the V gene TRBV21-1. TRBV21-1 corresponds to a pseudogene. The CDR3 consists of 16 residues. The CDR3 sequence is CASSTLTFFSNQPQHF. The CDR3 coding sequence is TGTGCCAGCAGCACTTTGACCTTTTTCAGCAATCAGCCCCAGCATTTT.

This clone appeared a few times. The V call is TRBV6-5, the J call TRBJ2-7, with D tentatively TRBD2 (5 bases). Germline V gene sequence: CDR1 MNHEY, CDR2 SVGAGI. The CDR3 length is 13 residues. V lost 1 base and J 2 bases, leaving 6 bases between the germline ends. The CDR3, as DNA: TGTGCCAGCAGTTACTTCGGGGCCTACGAGCAGTACTTC. It yields the protein CASSYFGAYEQYF.

V usage is TRBV7-6 and J usage is TRBJ1-5; D unresolved. V lost 2 bases and J 4 bases, leaving 6 bases between the germline ends. This CDR3 comprises 13 residues. Per the germline V gene, CDR1 is SGHVS and CDR2 is FNYEAQ. CDR3 sequence reads: CASSLRPNQPQHF. The CDR3 DNA sequence: TGTGCCAGCAGCTTACGGCCTAATCAGCCCCAGCATTTT.

V usage is TRBV5-8 and J usage is TRBJ2-7; tentative D call: TRBD2 (6 bases). Germline lookup yields CDR1 SGHTS and CDR2 YDEGEE. Trimming cost V 1 base and J 2 bases, with 10 bases left between them. The CDR3 spans 14 residues. The CDR3 sequence: CASSLRLGAYEQYF. The CDR3 DNA is TGTGCCAGCAGCTTGCGACTAGGAGCCTACGAGCAGTACTTC.